This T cell receptor beta chain comes out of a study of shared clonotypes between healthy human individuals. Broader study findings: Among a few donors, approximately 5% of naive CD4 clonotypes were found in common. Generally, naive subsets (rather than memory subsets) showed larger estimated richness.

In the naive CD8 group, cells lacked CD45RO and were positively selected for CCR7, so terminally differentiated effector memory CD45RA+ cells were left out. Notes on this clone: The antigen remains undetermined.

CDR1 is SEHNR and CDR2 is FQNEAQ in the germline V gene (reference sequence). The CDR3 is 14 amino acids. The ends were cut back, 1 base at V and 5 bases at J, with 9 bases in the middle. On sorted subsets, replicate PCRs used 200 to 250 ng DNA, or about 30,000 T cell genomes. As processed by the authors: Filtering was not the same, since immunoSEQ gave junction-only sequences without quality scores. Clones were read by immunoSEQ multiplex PCR, and TCRdb kept only the in-frame ones, dropping some. Clone size and the V and J calls come from that table; the DNA yielded D and trimming. The sample includes more than 2 million clones, over 85% of them seen just once.

This receptor was taken from a man younger than 35 in good health. Source material: naive CD8+ T cells sorted from blood. This chain uses TRBV7-9 with TRBJ2-4; D not certain. For the CDR3, the DNA is TGTGCCAGCAGCTTAGGGCTAGGCGAAAACATTCAGTACTTC. This encodes CASSLGLGENIQYF. The full variable domain, in which reference TRBV7-9 and TRBJ2-4 provide the parts outside the CDR3, is DTGVSQNPRHKITKRGQNVTFRCDPISEHNRLYWYRQTLGQGPEFLTYFQNEAQLEKSRLLSDRFSAERPKGSFSTLEIQRTEQGDSAMYLCASSLGLGENIQYFGAGTRLSVL.